This TCR beta chain was captured by sequencing in a study of technical replicates of blood from a handful of donors. This clone appeared a single time. TCRdb's copy holds only in-frame clones and misses some; the assay was immunoSEQ multiplex PCR. The sample includes about 73,000 clones, roughly 93% seen only once; the top ten take about 0.25%. The V segment lost 4 bases and the J segment 6 bases; nucleotides outside the gene matches: 5. Germline lookup yields CDR1 SGHRS and CDR2 YFSETQ. This CDR3 comprises 14 residues. The chain joins TRBV5-1 to TRBJ1-4; 8 positions match TRBD1. The source material was T cells isolated from PBMCs. The receptor was isolated from a human donor in good health. CDR3 nucleotide sequence: TGCGCCAGCAGCAAGGGACAGGAGGATGAAAAACTGTTTTTT. It is translated as CASSKGQEDEKLFF.